This T cell receptor beta chain was sequenced for a study of blood T cells in healthy people across ages. Study-level findings and limits: In the absence of known donor CMV status, changes in expanded clonotypes were possibly confounded.

Worth noting for this clonotype: The antigen remains undetermined. A much larger clone sits a single nucleotide away, making a read error possible.

The germline V gene has CDR1 LGHNA and CDR2 YSLEER. There are 15 residues in the CDR3. Through a sample-barcoded 5' primer and a J-beta primer mix, a second PCR was run for 7 to 11 cycles. A template-switch adaptor with 12 random nucleotides tagged each cDNA molecule. TCRdb processed the 5' RACE reads anew with MiXCR; each CDR3 protein has one entry. The sample holds about 810,000 distinct CDR3 sequences; around 36% are singletons and the top ten take 10% to 15%. The donors, all healthy, were Caucasians living in Russia, aged about 6 to 100. Per individual sample, total RNA of at least 6 micrograms was extracted.

The specimen was blood. This TCR was recovered from a man aged 18 to 30 in good health. The J gene is TRBJ1-2, the V gene TRBV4-3; D remains unclear. CDR3: CVSSQDRRVRYGYTF. CDR3 nucleotide sequence: TGCGTCAGCAGCCAAGATAGGCGGGTTCGGTATGGCTACACCTTC.